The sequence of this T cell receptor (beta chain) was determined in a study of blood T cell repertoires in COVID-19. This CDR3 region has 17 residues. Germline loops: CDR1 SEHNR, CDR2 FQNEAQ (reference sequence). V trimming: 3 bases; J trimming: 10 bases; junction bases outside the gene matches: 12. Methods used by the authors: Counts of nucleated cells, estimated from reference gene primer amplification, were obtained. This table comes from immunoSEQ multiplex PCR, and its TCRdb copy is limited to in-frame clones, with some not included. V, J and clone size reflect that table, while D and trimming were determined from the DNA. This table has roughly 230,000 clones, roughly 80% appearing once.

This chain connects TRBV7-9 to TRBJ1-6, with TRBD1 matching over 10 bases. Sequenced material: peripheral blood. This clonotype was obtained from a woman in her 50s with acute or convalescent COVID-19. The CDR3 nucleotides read TGTGCCAGCAGCTTTTCAATCCCCGGGACAGGGGACTCACCCCTCCACTTT. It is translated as CASSFSIPGTGDSPLHF.